The 26 T cell receptor beta chains below all came from one sample that was sequenced in a study of shared clonotypes between healthy human individuals. The data were produced by immunoSEQ multiplex PCR, yet TCRdb's version contains in-frame clones alone and is incomplete. The sample has some 1.5 million clones; roughly 97% are singletons. Sequenced material: naive CD4+ T cells sorted from blood. Specified subset: CD45RA+ positively selected. These receptors originate from a man younger than 40 in good health.

The chain couples TRBV29-1 to TRBJ1-4, with 8 bases aligning to TRBD1. V shed 7 bases and J 4 bases; nucleotides not matched to a gene: 8. Per the germline V gene, CDR1 is SQVTM and CDR2 is ANQGSEA. The CDR3 contains 14 residues. For the CDR3, the DNA is TGCAGCGGCGGACAGGGCACCCTTAATGAAAAACTGTTTTTT. Protein sequence: CSGGQGTLNEKLFF. The full variable domain, with the rest looked up from reference TRBV29-1 and TRBJ1-4, is SAVISQKPSRDICQRGTSLTIQCQVDSQVTMMFWYRQQPGQSLTLIATANQGSEATYESGFVIDKFPISRPNLTFSTLTVSNMSPEDSSIYLCSGGQGTLNEKLFFGSGTQLSVL.

This clone was detected only once. The rearrangement links TRBV2 to TRBJ2-3; D may be TRBD1 or TRBD2 (5 bases each). CDR1 SNHLY and CDR2 FYNNEI come from the germline V gene. The CDR3 spans 14 residues. Trimming stripped 7 bases from V and 1 base from J, with 12 bases between. DNA for the CDR3: TGTGCCAGCACCCCGGGGCGCGGCACAGATACGCAGTATTTT. Translated, it gives CASTPGRGTDTQYF.

V is TRBV30 and J is TRBJ1-1; a possible D gene is TRBD1 (5 bases). This CDR3 region has 14 residues. The germline V gene encodes CDR1 GTSNPN and CDR2 SVGIG (reference sequence). V dropped 5 bases and J dropped 1 base, with 14 bases sitting between them. CDR3 region: CAWHNRGRNTEAFF. The DNA for the CDR3 is TGTGCCTGGCATAATAGGGGTAGGAACACTGAAGCTTTCTTT.

This chain joins TRBV29-1 and TRBJ2-5; 13 positions agree with TRBD2. Trimming removed 0 bases from V and 4 bases from J; junction bases left unmatched: 5. This CDR3 contains 16 residues. Germline V lookup: CDR1 SQVTM, CDR2 ANQGSEA. DNA for the CDR3: TGCAGCGTTGAAGAGTGGGGACTAGCGGGAAGAGAGACCCAGTACTTC. Its protein is CSVEEWGLAGRETQYF.

CDR3 in DNA: TGTGCCAGCTCACCACCGACTAGCGGGTTTCCCAATGAGCAGTTCTTC. This encodes CASSPPTSGFPNEQFF. The chain is built from TRBV18 and TRBJ2-1; TRBD2 matches at 10 bases. Losses at the gene ends were 0 bases for V and 6 bases for J; bases not matched to a gene: 5. Germline-derived CDR1 and CDR2 are KGHSH and LQKENI. The CDR3 consists of 16 residues.

This clone turned up a few times. V is TRBV5-1 and J is TRBJ1-2; D remains ambiguous. The CDR3 loop spans 14 amino acids. Looked up from germline, CDR1 is SGHRS and CDR2 is YFSETQ. Trimming took 4 bases from V and 0 from J, leaving 10 bases between them. This chain's CDR3 is CASSSRASNYGYTF. CDR3 bases: TGCGCCAGCAGCAGTAGGGCCTCTAACTATGGCTACACCTTC.

The V gene is TRBV23-1, the J gene TRBJ2-3; TRBD2 aligns across 8 bases. TRBV23-1 is an open reading frame, and its role is uncertain. Trimming at V came to 8 bases and at J to 5 bases, leaving 9 bases not matched to a gene. This CDR3 has 14 amino acids. CDR3 nucleotide sequence: TGCGCCAGCCCCCCGGGGGGGAAGGGAGATACGCAGTATTTT. Protein: CASPPGGKGDTQYF.

The rearrangement uses TRBV9 and TRBJ2-5; TRBD2 aligns across 7 bases. V lost 0 bases, J lost 1 base, and 9 bases stayed unmatched. CDR1 is SGDLS, CDR2 YYNGEE, per germline. There are 17 residues in the CDR3. The CDR3 nucleotides are TGTGCCAGCAGCGTAGCTATTTGGTCTAGCGGCCAAGAGACCCAGTACTTC. Amino acid sequence: CASSVAIWSSGQETQYF.

J is TRBJ2-5 and V is TRBV28; 11 nucleotides line up with TRBD2. V was clipped by 8 bases and J by 6 bases; unmatched bases: 23. Per germline, CDR1 MDHEN and CDR2 SYDVKM. The CDR3 covers 19 residues. The CDR3 is CASALMGLAGGGMSKTQYF. CDR3 in DNA: TGTGCCAGCGCCCTCATGGGGTTAGCGGGAGGGGGAATGTCGAAGACCCAGTACTTC.

This chain links TRBV28 with TRBJ2-5, with TRBD1 matching over 9 bases. This CDR3 region has 16 residues. Losses at the gene ends were 4 bases for V and 2 bases for J; bases not matched to a gene: 8. CDR1 is MDHEN, CDR2 SYDVKM, per germline. CDR3 nucleotides: TGTGCCAGCAGTTCGACCGGGACAGGGTGGCAAGAGACCCAGTACTTC. This translates into CASSSTGTGWQETQYF.

The chain couples TRBV7-3 to TRBJ2-5; D is ambiguous. Germline V gene lookup returns CDR1 SGHTA and CDR2 FQGTGA. The V end was cut by 3 bases, the J end by 1 base, with 9 bases between. The CDR3 has 14 amino acids. CDR3 DNA sequence: TGTGCCAGCAGCTTTGGGTCCCCCCAAGAGACCCAGTACTTC. Its translation: CASSFGSPQETQYF.

DNA of the CDR3: TGTGCCAGCAAGACAGGGGGCGCGTTAGACGAGCAGTACTTC. Its protein product is CASKTGGALDEQYF. The chain couples TRBV6-1 to TRBJ2-7; 10 nucleotides agree with TRBD1. V lost 7 bases, J lost 5 bases, and 8 bases stayed unmatched. Germline CDR1 is MNHNS and CDR2 is SASEGT. This CDR3 has 14 residues.

The chain uses TRBV5-1 and TRBJ2-1; 7 bases map to TRBD2. Germline values: CDR1 SGHRS, CDR2 YFSETQ. V lost 2 bases to trimming and J lost 5 bases; unmatched junction nucleotides: 7. The CDR3 length is 15 residues. CDR3 sequence: CASSLALAENNEQFF. Written as DNA, the CDR3 is TGCGCCAGCAGCTTAGCTCTAGCGGAAAACAATGAGCAGTTCTTC.

The genes are TRBV7-3 and TRBJ2-1; D may be TRBD1 or TRBD2 (5 bases each). Per germline, CDR1 SGHTA and CDR2 FQGTGA. The CDR3 is 21 amino acids. Trimming pared 1 base from V and 0 bases from J, leaving 25 bases between. The CDR3 DNA is TGTGCCAGCAGCTTAATTAGCCGGGGCGAACCCGAGGTGAACTCCTACAATGAGCAGTTCTTC. Its translation is CASSLISRGEPEVNSYNEQFF.

V gene TRBV12-5 combines with J gene TRBJ1-2; 10 nucleotides align to TRBD1. The CDR3 is made up of 14 amino acids. Looked up from germline, CDR1 is LGHNT and CDR2 is FRNRAP. V was clipped by 6 bases and J by 8 bases; unmatched bases: 9. CDR3 coding DNA: TGTGCTAGTGGCCCGGCCGGGACAGGGGAGGGCTACACCTTC. This gives the protein CASGPAGTGEGYTF.

The rearrangement uses TRBV10-1 and TRBJ1-2; D is unclear. The germline V gene encodes CDR1 WNHNN and CDR2 SYGVQD (reference sequence). V was pared by 3 bases and J by 3 bases, with 5 bases between. This CDR3 is built from 12 residues. The CDR3 DNA follows: TGCGCCAGCAGTGATGGGTACTATGGCTACACCTTC. As protein: CASSDGYYGYTF.

This chain joins TRBV7-9 and TRBJ2-3; TRBD2 matches 12 bases. The CDR3 has 16 residues. V lost 5 bases, J lost 2 bases, and 5 bases stayed unmatched. CDR1 is SEHNR and CDR2 is FQNEAQ in the germline V gene (reference sequence). The CDR3 DNA sequence: TGTGCCAGCAGCGAGCTAGCGGGAGGGAACACAGATACGCAGTATTTT. Translation: CASSELAGGNTDTQYF. Based on the CDR3 plus reference TRBV7-9 and TRBJ2-3, the full variable domain is DTGVSQNPRHKITKRGQNVTFRCDPISEHNRLYWYRQTLGQGPEFLTYFQNEAQLEKSRLLSDRFSAERPKGSFSTLEIQRTEQGDSAMYLCASSELAGGNTDTQYFGPGTRLTVL.

The chain carries TRBV4-1 and TRBJ2-4, with a weak D call TRBD2 (7 bases). Trimming pared 0 bases from V and 5 bases from J, leaving 17 bases between. Germline V gene sequence: CDR1 MGHRA, CDR2 YSYEKL. The CDR3 spans 17 residues. CDR3 in amino acids: CASSQDRGGGPQNIQYF. The CDR3 bases are TGCGCCAGCAGCCAAGATAGGGGGGGAGGGCCGCAAAACATTCAGTACTTC.

This chain connects TRBV28 to TRBJ1-1, with D perhaps matching TRBD1 (5 bases). This CDR3 has 14 residues. Germline assignment: CDR1 MDHEN and CDR2 SYDVKM. Trimming cost V 7 bases and J 3 bases, with 15 bases left between them. Here the CDR3 DNA reads TGTGCCAGCAATGCCCACCCCAGGGACACTGAAGCTTTCTTT. This translates into CASNAHPRDTEAFF. The complete variable domain, with remaining parts taken from reference TRBV28 and TRBJ1-1, reads DVKVTQSSRYLVKRTGEKVFLECVQDMDHENMFWYRQDPGLGLRLIYFSYDVKMKEKGDIPEGYSVSREKKERFSLILESASTNQTSMYLCASNAHPRDTEAFFGQGTRLTVV.

The J gene is TRBJ2-5, the V gene TRBV28, with D possibly TRBD1 on 6 matching bases. CDR1 is MDHEN and CDR2 is SYDVKM in the germline V gene. The CDR3 covers 14 residues. The V gene lost 3 bases and the J gene lost 1 base, with 9 bases spanning the gap. CDR3 nucleotides: TGTGCCAGCAGTTTGTCAGGGGTCCAAGAGACCCAGTACTTC. Protein sequence: CASSLSGVQETQYF.

The chain employs TRBV7-2 and TRBJ2-7; 10 nucleotides line up with TRBD2. The J segment lost 3 bases and the V segment lost 0 bases, leaving 8 bases of the junction unmatched. The CDR3 runs 17 residues. Germline loops: CDR1 SGHTA, CDR2 FQGNSA. Here the CDR3 DNA reads TGTGCCAGCAGCTTAGCTAGCGGGGGGCTCTGGGTCTACGAGCAGTACTTC. Its translation: CASSLASGGLWVYEQYF. The whole variable domain, remainder taken from reference TRBV7-2 and TRBJ2-7, is GAGVSQSPSNKVTEKGKDVELRCDPISGHTALYWYRQSLGQGLEFLIYFQGNSAPDKSGLPSDRFSAERTGGSVSTLTIQRTQQEDSAVYLCASSLASGGLWVYEQYFGPGTRLTVT.

The V gene is TRBV2, the J gene TRBJ1-1, with D possibly being TRBD1 (5 bases). Germline values: CDR1 SNHLY, CDR2 FYNNEI. Trimming cost V 6 bases and J 5 bases, with 13 bases left between them. The CDR3 sequence is 13 residues long. This CDR3 reads CASRHDRGTEAFF. The CDR3 nucleotides read TGTGCCAGCAGGCACGACAGAGGGACTGAAGCTTTCTTT.

The chain employs TRBV5-1 and TRBJ2-6; the D gene is possibly TRBD1 (5 bases). Trimming left V 0 bases short and J 0 bases short, with 10 bases between. Per the germline V gene, CDR1 is SGHRS and CDR2 is YFSETQ. This CDR3 is 17 amino acids long. This chain's CDR3 is CASSLAFRGSGANVLTF. The CDR3 nucleotides read TGCGCCAGCAGCTTGGCATTTAGGGGCTCTGGGGCCAACGTCCTGACTTTC. Full variable domain (missing parts from reference TRBV5-1 and TRBJ2-6): KAGVTQTPRYLIKTRGQQVTLSCSPISGHRSVSWYQQTPGQGLQFLFEYFSETQRNKGNFPGRFSGRQFSNSRSEMNVSTLELGDSALYLCASSLAFRGSGANVLTFGAGSRLTVL.

The chain is built from TRBV5-5 and TRBJ2-7; D is undetermined. Trimming cost V 1 base and J 1 base, with 9 bases left between them. Germline V gives CDR1 SGHKS, CDR2 YYEKEE (reference sequence). The length of the CDR3 is 14 residues. CDR3: CASSLTASSYEQYF. In DNA, the CDR3 is TGTGCCAGCAGCTTGACGGCTTCTTCCTACGAGCAGTACTTC.

J is TRBJ2-7 and V is TRBV18; TRBD1 might be the D (5 bases). Trimming shortened V by 1 base and J by 4 bases, and 8 bases separated the two germline ends. The CDR3 length is 13 residues. In germline, CDR1 is KGHSH, CDR2 LQKENI. The CDR3 sequence is CASSPLTVYEQYF. The CDR3 DNA is TGTGCCAGCTCACCACTGACAGTTTACGAGCAGTACTTC.

This clone was picked up one time. V and J are TRBV27 and TRBJ2-2; 7 bases line up with TRBD1. The ends lost 5 bases at V and 0 bases at J; junction bases unmatched: 3. Germline assignment: CDR1 MNHEY and CDR2 SMNVEV (reference sequence). The CDR3 contains 15 residues. CDR3 sequence: CASSRQGPNTGELFF. CDR3 nucleotides: TGTGCCAGCAGTCGACAGGGCCCGAACACCGGGGAGCTGTTTTTT.